A single sample is the source of the 10 T cell receptor beta chains below, sequenced in a study of blood T cell repertoires in COVID-19. Generated by immunoSEQ multiplex PCR, the TCRdb table keeps only in-frame clones and is missing some. The repertoire holds some 520,000 clones, with 89% as singletons. The specimen sequenced was peripheral blood. Source of these receptors: a young man with COVID-19, enrolled during active disease.

The chain is built from TRBV28 and TRBJ1-2, with D perhaps matching TRBD1 (5 bases). The CDR3 loop spans 18 amino acids. CDR1 is MDHEN, CDR2 SYDVKM, per germline. Trimming removed 5 bases from V and 5 bases from J, with 27 bases in between. CDR3 coding DNA: TGTGCCAGCAGTCTAACGGGCCCGGACACCTACATAGGGTATGGCTACACCTTC. This translates into CASSLTGPDTYIGYGYTF.

The chain recombines TRBV6-1 with TRBJ2-5; 12 bases line up with TRBD2. CDR1 is MNHNS, CDR2 SASEGT, per germline. The CDR3 loop spans 20 amino acids. V gave up 4 bases and J gave up 1 base; unmatched junction bases: 16. The CDR3 DNA is TGTGCCAGCAGTGGCATACTAGGACTAGCGGGACGAGGGGGCCAAGAGACCCAGTACTTC. It codes for CASSGILGLAGRGGQETQYF.

The chain joins TRBV24-1 to TRBJ2-3; D not resolved. The germline gives CDR1 KGHDR, CDR2 SFDVKD. Trimming removed 3 bases at V and 4 bases at J, with 13 bases between. This CDR3 is 15 amino acids long. CDR3 nucleotides: TGTGCCACCAGTGATAAAGATTGGGCCCCAGATACGCAGTATTTT. Its translation is CATSDKDWAPDTQYF.

The chain recombines TRBV11-2 with TRBJ2-5; D ambiguous. This CDR3 has 14 amino acids. CDR1 is SGHAT and CDR2 is FQNNGV in the germline V gene. Trimming pared 4 bases from V and 5 bases from J, leaving 14 bases between. The CDR3 coding sequence is TGTGCCAGCAGCTCAGGCCCAGGCCTGGAGACCCAGTACTTC. Protein sequence: CASSSGPGLETQYF.

This rearrangement joins TRBV11-2 to TRBJ2-4; 10 bases match TRBD1. Germline V CDR1 and CDR2: SGHAT, FQNNGV. CDR3 length equals 17 residues. The junction had 9 bases not matched to a gene; V was cut back by 3 bases and J by 4 bases. The CDR3 DNA follows: TGTGCCAGCAGCTTTACCGGGACAGGGGTAGGGAAAAACATTCAGTACTTC. Translating gives CASSFTGTGVGKNIQYF.

This clone was seen only once. V gene TRBV2 combines with J gene TRBJ1-5; 7 nucleotides match TRBD1. The V and J ends lost 5 bases and 5 bases, in that order; junction bases with no gene match: 9. The CDR3 covers 15 residues. Looked up from germline, CDR1 is SNHLY and CDR2 is FYNNEI. CDR3 sequence: CASSFRTTGDQPQHF. In DNA, the CDR3 is TGTGCCAGCAGTTTCCGGACTACAGGGGATCAGCCCCAGCATTTT.

The V and J genes are TRBV18 and TRBJ2-3; D is possibly TRBD1 (5 bases). Trimming removed 3 bases from V and 0 bases from J, with 10 bases in between. The CDR3 spans 15 residues. CDR1 and CDR2 from the germline V gene are KGHSH and LQKENI. The CDR3 nucleotides read TGTGCCAGCTCACCCGACAGACGCAGCACAGATACGCAGTATTTT. It yields the protein CASSPDRRSTDTQYF.

This chain connects TRBV24-1 to TRBJ2-5, with 9 bases that match TRBD1. The germline CDR1 and CDR2 sequences are KGHDR and SFDVKD. This CDR3 spans 17 amino acids. Trimming cost V 4 bases and J 5 bases; bases outside gene matches: 13. DNA of the CDR3: TGTGCCACCAGTGACTCAACAGGGGGCCTCAACGTGGAGACCCAGTACTTC. Translation gives CATSDSTGGLNVETQYF.

The chain links TRBV10-2 to TRBJ2-7; no definite D call. The CDR3 spans 12 residues. Trimming cost V 4 bases and J 4 bases, with 8 bases left between them. CDR1 is WSHSY, CDR2 SAAADI, per germline. CDR3 sequence: CASSGYGYEQYF. CDR3 nucleotide sequence: TGCGCCAGCAGTGGGTACGGGTACGAGCAGTACTTC.

The V call is TRBV14, the J call TRBJ2-6; D is undetermined. With 3 bases removed from V and 0 bases from J, the gap between germline ends came to 18 bases. This CDR3 is 19 amino acids long. Per the germline V gene, CDR1 is SGHDN and CDR2 is FVKESK. CDR3 amino acids: CASSHEKAGRISGANVLTF. Written as DNA, the CDR3 is TGTGCCAGCAGCCACGAAAAGGCAGGCCGAATCTCTGGGGCCAACGTCCTGACTTTC.